Below, 19 T cell receptor beta chains from the same sample are listed, as sequenced in a study of T cells in Graves' hyperthyroidism and ophthalmopathy. Amplification targeted TCR beta CDR3 regions from RNA transcripts. HTBI primers drove first-round RT-PCR of the TCR CDR3. Each CDR3 protein is one row after TCRdb ran MiXCR on the multiplex PCR reads. There are just over 550,000 distinct CDR3 sequences in the sample; 46% occur only once, and 8.2% lies in the top ten. The sample taken for sequencing was peripheral blood or thyroid tissue (not recorded which). These receptor sequences come from a woman under 30 with Graves' hyperthyroidism.

J is TRBJ2-1 and V is TRBV24-1; maybe TRBD2 (6 bases). Trimming cost V 5 bases and J 9 bases, with 19 bases left between them. CDR1 and CDR2 from the germline V gene are KGHDR and SFDVKD. This CDR3 comprises 15 residues. CDR3 in DNA: TGTGCCACCAGTGTAGCGGCCCAACATGTGGGTGAGCAGTTCTTC. It is translated as CATSVAAQHVGEQFF.

This clonotype showed up many times. The chain combines TRBV20-1 with TRBJ2-5; D remains unclear. Germline V gene data show CDR1 as DFQATT and CDR2 as SNEGSKA (reference sequence). The CDR3 contains 12 residues. The V end was cut by 8 bases, the J end by 5 bases, with 15 bases between. The chain's CDR3 is CSPVGPMETQYF. CDR3 sequence (DNA): TGCAGTCCTGTTGGGCCGATGGAGACCCAGTACTTC.

This clonotype was detected only a few times. The rearrangement joins TRBV20-1 to TRBJ2-7; D remains ambiguous. The CDR3 has 15 residues. In germline, CDR1 is DFQATT, CDR2 SNEGSKA (reference sequence). Trimming removed 1 base at V and 7 bases at J, with 20 bases between. This chain's CDR3 is CSARGVATLPWEQYF. CDR3 nucleotides: TGCAGTGCTAGAGGGGTGGCGACCCTACCATGGGAGCAGTACTTC.

This clonotype was counted a few times. This chain links TRBV6-5 with TRBJ1-2, with D uncertain. The ends were cut back, 2 bases at V and 6 bases at J, with 13 bases in the middle. CDR1 and CDR2 (germline): MNHEY, SVGAGI. This CDR3 is built from 14 residues. CDR3 residues: CASSYQGGRDGYTF. The CDR3 DNA reads TGTGCCAGCAGTTACCAAGGCGGGAGAGATGGCTACACCTTC.

The rearrangement links TRBV7-8 to TRBJ2-7, with unresolved D. Trimming shortened V by 7 bases and J by 0 bases, and 16 bases separated the two germline ends. The CDR3 covers 15 residues. Per the germline V gene, CDR1 is SGHVS and CDR2 is FQNEAQ. CDR3 in amino acids: CASNSLVGSSYEQYF. In DNA form, the CDR3 reads TGTGCCAGCAACAGTTTAGTTGGTAGCTCCTACGAGCAGTACTTC.

The chain carries TRBV11-2 and TRBJ2-7; D tentatively fits TRBD1 or TRBD2 (6 bases each). V was clipped by 6 bases and J by 2 bases, with 14 bases between them. Germline-derived CDR1 and CDR2 are SGHAT and FQNNGV. The CDR3 has 14 amino acids. Here the CDR3 reads CASSYLGGPYEQYF. In nucleotides, the CDR3 is TGTGCCAGCAGTTACCTCGGGGGCCCCTACGAGCAGTACTTC.

The chain is built from TRBV7-8 and TRBJ2-2; 7 bases are shared with TRBD2. Germline CDR1 SGHVS, CDR2 FQNEAQ. The CDR3 has 12 amino acids. J lost 11 bases, V lost 2 bases, and 2 bases had no gene match. The CDR3 bases are TGTGCCAGCAGCTTATGGGAGGGCGAGCTGTTTTTT. It codes for CASSLWEGELFF.

The gene calls are TRBV24-1 and TRBJ2-2, with TRBD1 identical over 8 bases. Germline CDR1 reads KGHDR; CDR2 reads SFDVKD. V shed 6 bases, J shed 5 bases, and the junction held 13 bases outside the gene matches. The CDR3 loop spans 17 amino acids. In DNA form, the CDR3 reads TGTGCCACCAGTATGAGCAACTACAGGGGGTCAACCGGGGAGCTGTTTTTT. Encoded protein: CATSMSNYRGSTGELFF.

The rearrangement uses TRBV4-2 and TRBJ2-7; 10 positions match TRBD1. CDR1 and CDR2 from the germline V gene are LGHNA and YNFKEQ. The CDR3 is 17 residues long. Losses at the gene ends were 2 bases for V and 5 bases for J; bases not matched to a gene: 12. Here the CDR3 reads CASSQTTLGQGRDEQYF. As DNA, the CDR3 is TGTGCCAGCAGCCAAACCACCCTGGGACAGGGGAGAGACGAGCAGTACTTC.

This clonotype was detected a few times. The V call is TRBV7-6, the J call TRBJ2-7; 10 bases are shared with TRBD1. Germline CDR1 and CDR2: SGHVS and FNYEAQ. The CDR3 is made up of 15 amino acids. The trim removed 5 bases at V and 1 base at J, leaving 5 bases unmatched. The CDR3: CASSVWDRGSYEQYF. Written as DNA, the CDR3 is TGTGCCAGCAGCGTCTGGGACAGGGGTTCCTACGAGCAGTACTTC. The whole variable domain, remainder taken from reference TRBV7-6 and TRBJ2-7, is GAGVSQSPRYKVTKRGQDVALRCDPISGHVSLYWYRQALGQGPEFLTYFNYEAQQDKSGLPNDRFSAERPEGSISTLTIQRTEQRDSAMYRCASSVWDRGSYEQYFGPGTRLTVT.

This clonotype was picked up many times. V gene TRBV2 combines with J gene TRBJ2-5; 8 bases agree with TRBD2. Germline CDR1 and CDR2: SNHLY and FYNNEI. With 6 bases clipped from V and 4 bases from J, the junction kept 7 bases outside the gene matches. This CDR3 contains 14 residues. The CDR3 protein is CASRLAAGGETQYF. In nucleotides, the CDR3 is TGTGCCAGCAGACTAGCGGCCGGCGGAGAGACCCAGTACTTC. The complete variable domain, with remaining parts taken from reference TRBV2 and TRBJ2-5, reads EPEVTQTPSHQVTQMGQEVILRCVPISNHLYFYWYRQILGQKVEFLVSFYNNEISEKSEIFDDQFSVERPDGSNFTLKIRSTKLEDSAMYFCASRLAAGGETQYFGPGTRLLVL.

The chain is built from TRBV6-6 and TRBJ2-7; D remains ambiguous. The germline V and J ends were trimmed by 2 bases and 4 bases, with 15 bases remaining between them. Germline CDR1 MNHNY, CDR2 SVGAGI (reference sequence). CDR3 length: 15 amino acids. CDR3 residues: CASSYPADTAYEQYF. CDR3 sequence (DNA): TGTGCCAGCAGTTACCCGGCCGACACGGCTTACGAGCAGTACTTC.

This clonotype has a count of ten or more. This chain uses TRBV29-1 with TRBJ2-6; D not certain. There are 16 residues in the CDR3. Germline loops: CDR1 SQVTM, CDR2 ANQGSEA. Trimming took off 0 bases at V and 0 bases at J, with 9 bases between the two ends. The CDR3 loop is CSVEDRGGSGANVLTF. CDR3 DNA: TGCAGCGTTGAAGATCGAGGTGGCTCTGGGGCCAACGTCCTGACTTTC.

This clonotype was recorded a few times. V and J are TRBV5-1 and TRBJ2-6; D call uncertain. Trimming took off 3 bases at V and 0 bases at J, with 10 bases between the two ends. CDR3 length equals 16 residues. In germline, CDR1 is SGHRS, CDR2 YFSETQ. The CDR3 is CASSSGASSGANVLTF. Written as DNA, the CDR3 is TGCGCCAGCAGCTCGGGCGCCTCCTCTGGGGCCAACGTCCTGACTTTC.

At least ten counts were recorded for this clonotype. The chain combines TRBV2 with TRBJ1-5; TRBD1 might be the D (5 bases). V was cut by 5 bases and J by 6 bases, with 14 bases left in between. The CDR3 is 14 residues long. CDR1 SNHLY and CDR2 FYNNEI come from the germline V gene. The CDR3 loop reads CASSYSGTGQPQHF. For the CDR3, the DNA is TGTGCCAGCAGTTACAGCGGGACTGGTCAGCCCCAGCATTTT.

This clonotype has just one count. The gene calls are TRBV10-3 and TRBJ2-5; maybe TRBD2 (6 bases). Germline-derived CDR1 and CDR2 are ENHRY and SYGVKD. V lost 10 bases and J 5 bases, leaving 17 bases between the germline ends. The CDR3 has 13 residues. CDR3 sequence: CASREGLRETQYF. The CDR3 DNA sequence: TGTGCCAGCAGAGAAGGACTAAGGGAGACCCAGTACTTC.

This clonotype was found many times. The chain uses TRBV7-9 and TRBJ1-2; 7 nucleotides line up with TRBD1. The J segment lost 3 bases and the V segment lost 5 bases, leaving 6 bases of the junction unmatched. The length of the CDR3 is 14 residues. Germline V gives CDR1 SEHNR, CDR2 FQNEAQ (reference sequence). The CDR3 nucleotides read TGTGCCAGCAGCCCTATGGGACAGTACTATGGCTACACCTTC. Translating gives CASSPMGQYYGYTF.

The rearrangement joins TRBV29-1 to TRBJ1-5; 7 nucleotides agree with TRBD1. The CDR3 is 14 amino acids. V shed 2 bases and J 2 bases; nucleotides not matched to a gene: 3. Germline CDR1 SQVTM, CDR2 ANQGSEA. The CDR3 sequence is CSVEQGDGNQPQHF. DNA of the CDR3: TGCAGCGTTGAACAGGGGGACGGCAATCAGCCCCAGCATTTT.

This clonotype was counted a few times. CDR3 sequence: CASSSSAGQGYGYTF. The CDR3 region has the DNA TGTGCCAGCAGTTCCTCCGCGGGACAGGGTTATGGCTACACCTTC. This chain connects TRBV7-9 to TRBJ1-2; the match to TRBD1 covers 9 bases. J was trimmed by 5 bases and V by 6 bases; bases with no gene match: 10. This CDR3 has 15 amino acids. Per the germline V gene, CDR1 is SEHNR and CDR2 is FQNEAQ (reference sequence).